Below, one T cell receptor beta chain is given with its context. Its matching antigen is unknown. CDR1 SGDLS and CDR2 YYNGEE come from the germline V gene. This CDR3 region has 14 residues. With 0 bases removed from V and 5 bases from J, the gap between germline ends came to 11 bases. Several immunoSEQ 96-well plates shared each subset's DNA, each plate a replicate. Repertoires were generated with immunoSEQ multiplex PCR, while TCRdb's copy carries only in-frame clones and drops some. This table has approximately 1,000,000 clones, 70% to 85% appearing once. Every contributor of samples was a Caucasian grown-up residing in Nashville, Tennessee. The data are from a study of shared clonotypes between healthy human individuals. Study-wide results and limits: Memory subsets generally showed smaller estimated richness than naive subsets did. Tissues were not sampled, only blood, and their repertoires likely differ.

Sequences were obtained from memory CD4+ T cells from PBMCs. This sample's subset: CD45RA-negative fraction. The receptor was derived from a young man in good health. Some clones in this sample may be carry-over from other donors' samples. The rearrangement links TRBV9 to TRBJ2-5; the D gene is possibly TRBD2 (5 bases). CDR3 sequence: CASSVEGWRETQYF. CDR3 sequence (DNA): TGTGCCAGCAGCGTAGAAGGGTGGAGGGAGACCCAGTACTTC.